The text below deals with one T cell receptor beta chain. Antigen specificity is unknown. The record originates from a study of Ad26.COV2.S vaccination and SARS-CoV-2 variants. Study summary: Doses of Ad26.COV2.S were injected into muscle once or twice, 56 days apart. Study results and limitations: Quantification of TCR breadth and depth may have yielded underestimates of total T cell responses. Placebo recipients and vaccine recipients were similar in non-spike TCR breadth.

The treatment was: roughly 19 received Ad26.COV2.S at low or high dose, single or two shots; 5 received placebo; per-sample allocation not given. Collection of the samples took place on day 63 after the first injection of vaccine or placebo. Based in Boston, the donor was an adult of 18-55 years. Data came from immunoSEQ multiplex PCR; TCRdb stores just in-frame clones and leaves some out. The sample includes 360,000 or so clones, approximately 91% of them seen just once. The CDR3 spans 11 residues. The V end was cut by 8 bases, the J end by 3 bases, with 8 bases between. Germline CDR1 SEHNR, CDR2 FQNEAQ (reference sequence).

This sequence was found in a person aged 18-65 years who received the Ad26.COV2.S COVID-19 vaccine or a placebo. J is TRBJ2-7 and V is TRBV7-9, with D maybe TRBD1 (6 bases). Sample: peripheral blood, taken in a trial of Ad26.COV2.S vaccine versus placebo. The CDR3 here is CASGDNYEQYF. In nucleotides, the CDR3 is TGTGCCAGCGGGGACAACTACGAGCAGTACTTC.